This passage covers 20 T cell receptor beta chains from one sample sequenced in a study of blood T cell repertoires in COVID-19. Sequencing was performed with immunoSEQ multiplex PCR; in TCRdb, only in-frame clones are kept and a portion is missing. The sample lists 140,000 to 150,000 clones; almost 90% were seen once. Sequenced: peripheral blood. These receptors originate from a human donor in a cohort sampled during active COVID-19.

V gene TRBV24-1 combines with J gene TRBJ2-5, with TRBD2 matching 9 bases. CDR1 and CDR2 from the germline V gene are KGHDR and SFDVKD. Unmatched junction bases numbered 6, after V lost 0 bases and J lost 5 bases. The CDR3 loop spans 16 amino acids. CDR3 coding DNA: TGTGCCACCAGTGATTTGCCTAGCGGGGTCGGGGAGACCCAGTACTTC. Translation gives CATSDLPSGVGETQYF.

This clone was detected once. The chain links TRBV19 to TRBJ2-5; TRBD2 matches 11 bases. Unmatched junction bases numbered 9, after V lost 1 base and J lost 2 bases. The CDR3 spans 18 residues. Germline CDR1 is LNHDA and CDR2 is SQIVND (reference sequence). CDR3 in DNA: TGTGCCAGTAGTATAGCCGAGCTAGCGGGGGGAATACAAGAGACCCAGTACTTC. This gives the protein CASSIAELAGGIQETQYF.

The gene calls are TRBV7-2 and TRBJ1-6; weak D call: TRBD1 (6 bases). Germline assignment: CDR1 SGHTA and CDR2 FQGNSA. The length of the CDR3 is 15 residues. Between the trimmed V and J ends, which lost 3 bases and 10 bases, there was a span of 16 bases. The CDR3 DNA sequence: TGTGCCAGCAGCTTCGGGGGCGGGGGAGACTCACCCCTCCACTTT. This sequence encodes CASSFGGGGDSPLHF.

The J gene is TRBJ1-5, the V gene TRBV7-9; D gene ambiguous. The CDR3 has 12 residues. Germline-derived CDR1 and CDR2 are SEHNR and FQNEAQ (reference sequence). Trimming shortened V by 3 bases and J by 7 bases, and 7 bases separated the two germline ends. The CDR3 DNA follows: TGTGCCAGCAGCTTCTCGTCCCAGCCCCAGCATTTT. Its translation: CASSFSSQPQHF.

V and J are TRBV5-1 and TRBJ2-3, with 9 bases lining up with TRBD2. This CDR3 region has 15 residues. V was pared by 4 bases and J by 6 bases, with 9 bases of the junction left unmatched. Germline V gives CDR1 SGHRS, CDR2 YFSETQ. CDR3: CASSGLAGAGDTQYF. DNA of the CDR3: TGCGCCAGCAGCGGGTTAGCGGGAGCGGGGGATACGCAGTATTTT.

This chain connects TRBV25-1 to TRBJ2-2; tentative D call: TRBD2 (6 bases). The CDR3 has 13 amino acids. Germline CDR1 is MGHDK and CDR2 is SYGVNS. Between the trimmed V and J ends, which lost 8 bases and 6 bases, there was a span of 13 bases. CDR3 protein: CASRGGDAGELFF. The CDR3 nucleotides are TGTGCCAGCCGAGGCGGGGACGCCGGGGAGCTGTTTTTT.

In DNA, the CDR3 is TGTGCCAGCTCACCACCGGACAGCCCCTATGGCTACACCTTC. This sequence encodes CASSPPDSPYGYTF. The gene calls are TRBV18 and TRBJ1-2, with D possibly TRBD1 on 6 matching bases. V was cut by 0 bases and J by 4 bases, with 9 bases left in between. The CDR3 spans 14 residues. Germline V CDR1 and CDR2: KGHSH, LQKENI.

The rearrangement uses TRBV24-1 and TRBJ1-5; 8 bases map to TRBD1. The germline CDR1 and CDR2 sequences are KGHDR and SFDVKD. V gave up 2 bases and J gave up 0 bases; unmatched junction bases: 5. The CDR3 totals 17 residues. The CDR3 coding sequence is TGTGCCACCAGTGATTCAAAACAGGGGGATAGCAATCAGCCCCAGCATTTT. It yields the protein CATSDSKQGDSNQPQHF.

DNA of the CDR3: TGTGCCAGCAGCCCTACAGGGGAATCAAGAGGAGGTGGTGGCTACACCTTC. Translated, it gives CASSPTGESRGGGGYTF. The V gene is TRBV7-3, the J gene TRBJ1-2; TRBD1 matches at 7 bases. Trimming took 5 bases from V and 7 from J; bases not matched to a gene: 19. The length of the CDR3 is 17 residues. Per the germline V gene, CDR1 is SGHTA and CDR2 is FQGTGA.

The rearrangement uses TRBV5-4 and TRBJ1-6, with 7 positions matching TRBD1. The CDR3 runs to 15 residues. CDR1 and CDR2 (germline): SGHNT, YYREEE (reference sequence). The J segment lost 4 bases and the V segment lost 5 bases, leaving 6 bases of the junction unmatched. CDR3 DNA sequence: TGTGCCAGCAGATTAGGGACAGCATATAATTCACCCCTCCACTTT. This sequence encodes CASRLGTAYNSPLHF.

The V gene is TRBV28, the J gene TRBJ2-7; a possible D gene is TRBD1 (6 bases). The V end was cut by 4 bases, the J end by 2 bases, with 9 bases between. Germline V gives CDR1 MDHEN, CDR2 SYDVKM. This CDR3 contains 13 residues. CDR3 amino acids: CASSSGTPYEQYF. The CDR3, as DNA: TGTGCCAGCAGTTCCGGGACACCCTACGAGCAGTACTTC.

The rearrangement links TRBV6-6 to TRBJ2-3, with TRBD2 matching over 12 bases. V shed 5 bases, J shed 2 bases, and the junction held 5 bases outside the gene matches. The CDR3 contains 16 residues. CDR1 is MNHNY, CDR2 SVGAGI, per germline (reference sequence). CDR3 sequence (DNA): TGTGCCAGCAGTCAAACTAGCGGGGGGACCACAGATACGCAGTATTTT. Its translation: CASSQTSGGTTDTQYF.

This clone was seen once. The J gene is TRBJ1-5, the V gene TRBV5-8; the match to TRBD1 covers 8 bases. Per germline, CDR1 SGHTS and CDR2 YDEGEE. This CDR3 contains 16 residues. J gave up 0 bases and V 0 bases, and 2 bases lay outside the gene matches. CDR3: CASSLGTGHSNQPQHF. The CDR3 DNA reads as TGTGCCAGCAGCTTGGGGACAGGGCATAGCAATCAGCCCCAGCATTTT.

V is TRBV4-3 and J is TRBJ1-2; the D gene is possibly TRBD1 (5 bases). Germline CDR1 is LGHNA and CDR2 is YSLEER. V gave up 5 bases and J gave up 4 bases, with 26 bases separating them. The CDR3 covers 18 residues. The CDR3 coding sequence is TGCGCCAGCAGCTCTACTAATTTCCGGGGGGAGCTTCCCTATGGCTACACCTTC. It translates to CASSSTNFRGELPYGYTF.

The chain links TRBV7-3 to TRBJ1-6; 8 bases match TRBD1. The CDR3 sequence is 15 residues long. After removal of 2 bases from V and 8 bases from J, the junction contained 5 bases not matched to a gene. Germline V gene lookup returns CDR1 SGHTA and CDR2 FQGTGA. The CDR3 DNA reads TGTGCCAGCAGCTTAGAACCGACAGGGGATTCACCCCTCCACTTT. Its protein product is CASSLEPTGDSPLHF.

Remarks on this clone: It differs at one base from a far larger clone, so likely a read error. The rearrangement uses TRBV5-1 and TRBJ1-2; D is perhaps TRBD1 (6 bases). The germline gives CDR1 SGHRS, CDR2 YFSETQ. The CDR3 is made up of 15 amino acids. CDR3 residues: CPSSPKGGETYGYTF. DNA for the CDR3: TGCCCCAGCAGTCCGAAGGGGGGGGAGACATATGGCTACACCTTC.

V is TRBV5-1 and J is TRBJ1-3, with D unclear. The CDR3 extends over 13 amino acids. Per germline, CDR1 SGHRS and CDR2 YFSETQ. V dropped 7 bases and J dropped 0 bases, with 8 bases sitting between them. This CDR3 is CASQGDSGNTIYF. In DNA, the CDR3 is TGCGCCAGCCAAGGAGACTCTGGAAACACCATATATTTT.

The chain recombines TRBV28 with TRBJ1-2; perhaps TRBD1 as D (6 bases). Germline assignment: CDR1 MDHEN and CDR2 SYDVKM. The CDR3 sequence is 16 residues long. Trimming stripped 3 bases from V and 2 bases from J, with 16 bases between. The CDR3 DNA sequence: TGTGCCAGCAGTTTTAGGACGGTTAGGGGGAACTATGGCTACACCTTC. This translates into CASSFRTVRGNYGYTF.

This chain joins TRBV9 and TRBJ2-1; 9 positions match TRBD2. The germline V gene has CDR1 SGDLS and CDR2 YYNGEE. There are 16 residues in the CDR3. Trimming took 1 base from V and 4 from J; bases not matched to a gene: 6. This CDR3 reads CASSVSPAGGYNEQFF. The CDR3, as DNA: TGTGCCAGCAGCGTATCCCCGGCGGGGGGGTACAATGAGCAGTTCTTC.

The V gene is TRBV6-5, the J gene TRBJ2-7; tentative D call: TRBD1 (6 bases). The CDR3 runs to 16 residues. Germline V gives CDR1 MNHEY, CDR2 SVGAGI. Trimming left V 0 bases short and J 0 bases short, with 12 bases between. In nucleotides, the CDR3 is TGTGCCAGCAGTTACTCCGGGACATCGCCCTCCTACGAGCAGTACTTC. Its translation: CASSYSGTSPSYEQYF.